These T cell receptor beta chains were read from a single sample in a study of blood T cell repertoires in COVID-19. Here immunoSEQ multiplex PCR was the method, and the copy in TCRdb shows in-frame clones only, minus some. There are under 200,000 clones in the sample; roughly 84% occur only once, and over 5% lies in the top ten. The sample taken for sequencing was peripheral blood. These TCRs come from a woman between 45 and 60 years old with COVID-19, enrolled during active disease. Both conserved end residues are part of each CDR3.

TRBJ2-3 TRBV15 CATSRGAGVTDTQYF
TRBJ2-7 TRBV12-3/TRBV12-4 CASSYNYEQYF
TRBJ1-4 TRBV15 CATSGYRGEKLFF
TRBJ2-7 TRBV7-6 CASSRTSGESEQYF
TRBJ2-5 TRBV5-1 CASSPGTGGLETQYF
TRBJ1-1 TRBV5-8 CASSRGQGNSEAFF
TRBJ1-2 TRBV4-2 CASSQDAGAYGYTF
TRBJ2-3 TRBV3-1/TRBV3-2 CASRAWTSGDGVTDTQYF
TRBJ1-2 TRBV29-1 CSGGQNYGYTF
TRBJ2-1 TRBV5-1 CASSPGGSYNEQFF
TRBJ2-7 TRBV6-5 CASSYSMTGSEQYF
TRBJ1-3 TRBV12-3/TRBV12-4 CASSPGLWNTIYF
TRBJ2-5 TRBV5-4 CASSLAEQRPPDQETQYF
TRBJ1-1 TRBV5-6 CASSLGQKNTEAFF
TRBJ2-7 TRBV4-3 CASSQEAGVYEQYF
TRBJ2-3 TRBV27 CASSFWAGGTTDTQYF
TRBJ1-1 TRBV18 CASSPRENTEAFF
TRBJ2-1 TRBV14 CASSQGLNPLNSYNEQFF
TRBJ2-1 TRBV19 CASSSAREQFF
TRBJ2-5 TRBV19 CASRAHDYQETQYF
TRBJ2-5 TRBV5-1 CASSLERGDQETQYF
TRBJ1-1 TRBV28 CASSSGQGTEAFF
TRBJ1-1 TRBV6-5 CASSYSEGSNTEAFF
TRBJ2-1 TRBV3-1/TRBV3-2 CASSTGRDNEQFF
TRBJ2-2 TRBV10-2 CASSAGTANTGELFF
TRBJ1-2 TRBV5-1 CASSSQDRGNYGYTF
TRBJ2-3 TRBV3-1/TRBV3-2 CASSPSDIPTDTQYF
TRBJ2-1 TRBV7-9 CASSRDDRDSPEQFF
TRBJ2-1 TRBV20-1 CSASSGTSYNEQFF
TRBJ1-5 TRBV5-1 CASSLAGTGDQPQHF
TRBJ1-6 TRBV7-2 CASTPGTGGLSPLHF
TRBJ2-1 TRBV6-2/TRBV6-3 CASSRQGRGLFF
TRBJ2-7 TRBV4-1 CASSQGTGGPYEQYF
TRBJ2-3 TRBV24-1 CATSPRTGGADTQYF
TRBJ2-5 TRBV9 CASSVASGGAETQYF
TRBJ2-7 TRBV30 CAWSVLGGGGKQYF
TRBJ1-4 TRBV2 CASRPGTAPNEKLFF
TRBJ2-7 TRBV6-4 CASSEDPGGPWEQYF
TRBJ1-4 TRBV6-5 CASRTSGQGLEKLFF
TRBJ2-1 TRBV24-1 CATSEETGLSYNEQFF
TRBJ2-3 TRBV7-3 CASSLWGRGTDTQYF
TRBJ2-3 TRBV6-1 CASSEMASGGTDTQYF
TRBJ1-1 TRBV12-3/TRBV12-4 CASSLQENTEAFF
TRBJ1-2 TRBV5-1 CASSLAQGADGYTF
TRBJ1-5 TRBV19 CASSRGLFVLSGNYSNQPQHF
TRBJ1-1 TRBV5-4 CASSFGVGPGAGSWPEAFF
TRBJ1-6 TRBV3-1/TRBV3-2 CASSQERTGVNSPLHF
TRBJ2-3 TRBV12-3/TRBV12-4 CASTTSTDTQYF
TRBJ2-3 TRBV2 CASSEGRRPDTQYF
TRBJ1-1 TRBV5-1 CASSLRQGLGTEAFF
TRBJ2-5 TRBV2 CASSEEEETQYF
TRBJ1-3 TRBV7-9 CASSFPQGISGNTIYF
TRBJ1-5 TRBV19 CASSPGGLLNQPQHF
TRBJ2-7 TRBV29-1 CSVEGGQGTYEQYF
TRBJ1-4 TRBV28 CASSLEGATNEKLFF
TRBJ1-6 TRBV3-1/TRBV3-2 CASSKEQGSGPSPLHF
TRBJ1-3 TRBV5-5 CASSLASELFSGNTIYF
TRBJ2-3 TRBV9 CASSAGDRGSTDTQYF
TRBJ1-2 TRBV7-9 CASSLTYLQGNYGYTF